This TCR beta chain emerged from a study of Graves' ophthalmopathy and Graves' hyperthyroidism. Findings of the study overall: At about 69% sensitivity and about 72% specificity, the model predicted progression of the ophthalmopathy.

This clonotype was detected ten times or more. As yet, its antigen is unknown. The sequenced template was RNA, covering the TCR beta CDR3 region. HTBI-primed first-round RT-PCR preceded second-round multiplex PCR. MiXCR, applied by TCRdb to the multiplex PCR reads, yields one record per CDR3 protein. Here the sample spans about half a million distinct CDR3 sequences, approximately 15% being singletons. Germline V gene data show CDR1 as LNHDA and CDR2 as SQIVND (reference sequence). This CDR3 contains 12 residues. Trimming shortened V by 10 bases and J by 3 bases, and 13 bases separated the two germline ends.

The chain couples TRBV19 to TRBJ2-7, with D possibly TRBD2 on 5 matching bases. What was sequenced was blood. The clonotype comes from a woman aged 25 to 39 with Graves' ophthalmopathy. The DNA for the CDR3 is TGTGCCACCGCGGGCCCTCTCTACGAGCAGTACTTC. Translated: CATAGPLYEQYF.